What follows describes a single TCR beta chain. Its antigen is as yet unknown. The study drew its donors from healthy HIV-negative adults without recent acute infections or vaccinations. The sample belongs to a study of shared clonotypes between healthy human individuals. General study findings and limits: Clonotype sharing across a handful of donors was observed for 4% to 5.5% of naive CD4 clonotypes. Memory subsets generally showed smaller estimated richness than naive subsets did.

Running of the assay took place at deep level. Produced via immunoSEQ multiplex PCR; TCRdb's table is partial and in-frame only. Among roughly 1 million clones listed, 78% were seen once. Germline values: CDR1 SGHRS, CDR2 YFSETQ. The CDR3 length is 15 residues. The V gene lost 1 base and the J gene lost 1 base, with 12 bases spanning the gap. The chain recombines TRBV5-1 with TRBJ2-7, with a tentative D call TRBD2 (5 bases). The sequenced material came from memory CD4+ T cells from PBMCs. Sample subset: CD45RA-negative fraction. This receptor was taken from a man aged 18 to 30 in good health. Some clones in this sample may be carry-over from other donors' samples. CDR3 coding DNA: TGCGCCAGCAGCTTGACCGGACTCGATTCCTACGAGCAGTACTTC. Translated: CASSLTGLDSYEQYF.